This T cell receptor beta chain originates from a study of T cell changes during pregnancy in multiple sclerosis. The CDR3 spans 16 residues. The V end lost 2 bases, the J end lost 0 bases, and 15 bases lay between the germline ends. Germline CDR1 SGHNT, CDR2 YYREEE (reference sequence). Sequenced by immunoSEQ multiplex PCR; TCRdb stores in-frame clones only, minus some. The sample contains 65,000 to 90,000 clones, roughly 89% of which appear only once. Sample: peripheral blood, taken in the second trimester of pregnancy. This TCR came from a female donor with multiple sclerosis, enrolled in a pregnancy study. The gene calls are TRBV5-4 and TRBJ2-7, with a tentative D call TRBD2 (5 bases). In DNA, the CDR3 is TGTGCCAGCAGCTTTGGAGGCGGCTTTAGCTCCTACGAGCAGTACTTC. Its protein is CASSFGGGFSSYEQYF. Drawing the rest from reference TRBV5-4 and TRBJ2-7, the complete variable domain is ETGVTQSPTHLIKTRGQQVTLRCSSQSGHNTVSWYQQALGQGPQFIFQYYREEENGRGNFPPRFSGLQFPNYSSELNVNALELDDSALYLCASSFGGGFSSYEQYFGPGTRLTVT.